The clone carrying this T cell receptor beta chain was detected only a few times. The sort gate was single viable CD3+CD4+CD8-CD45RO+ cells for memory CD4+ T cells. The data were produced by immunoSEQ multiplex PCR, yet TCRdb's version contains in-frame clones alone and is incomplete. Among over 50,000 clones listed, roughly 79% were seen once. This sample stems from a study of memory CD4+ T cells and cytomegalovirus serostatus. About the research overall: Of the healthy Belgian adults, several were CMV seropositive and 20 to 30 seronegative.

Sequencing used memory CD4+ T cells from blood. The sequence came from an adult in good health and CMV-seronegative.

CDR3 nucleotide sequence: TGTGCCAGCAGTCCGTCAGCCAGGCCTTCCTATGGCTACACCTTC. This codes for CASSPSARPSYGYTF. This chain joins TRBV2 and TRBJ1-2; no clear D gene. The V gene's germline CDR1 is SNHLY and CDR2 FYNNEI. There are 15 residues in the CDR3. The germline V and J ends were trimmed by 5 bases and 4 bases, with 17 bases remaining between them.